This T cell receptor (beta chain) appears in the sequencing data of a study of blood T cell repertoires in COVID-19. Study-level information: Samples came from the United States, Italy and Spain, spanning acute and convalescent COVID-19.

Trimming took 5 bases from V and 8 from J, leaving 16 bases between them. The CDR3 has 13 residues. CDR1 and CDR2 from the germline V gene are SGHDT and YYEEEE. As handled by the study authors: Reference gene primers were amplified, and this amplification served to estimate nucleated cell counts. Only in-frame clones appear in the TCRdb table, and some are missing; sequencing was by immunoSEQ multiplex PCR. The V and J calls and clone size were taken over from that table, and D and trimming were inferred from the DNA. The table has around 68,000 clones, roughly 80% seen once. Specimen: peripheral blood. V and J are TRBV5-6 and TRBJ1-2; tentatively, D is TRBD1 (5 bases). The receptor was isolated from a woman aged 50 to 60 with acute or convalescent COVID-19. The CDR3 reads CASSYTRAGGYTF. The CDR3 nucleotides read TGTGCCAGCAGTTATACCAGGGCAGGGGGCTACACCTTC.